The 31 T cell receptor beta chains below come from one sample, sequenced in a study of blood T cell repertoires in COVID-19. The table came from immunoSEQ multiplex PCR; TCRdb's copy has only in-frame clones and leaves some out. The sample has about 95,000 clones, roughly 89% seen once; the top ten hold about 4.9%. Sequencing was done on a sample of peripheral blood. These receptor sequences come from a man between 60 and 75 years old with COVID-19, enrolled during active disease.

The CDR3 coding sequence is TGTGCCAGCAGCTTAGGGGAATCGGGATCCTACAATGAGCAGTTCTTC. It translates to CASSLGESGSYNEQFF. The rearrangement uses TRBV11-3 and TRBJ2-1; possible D gene TRBD2, 5 bases. Germline values: CDR1 SGHNT, CDR2 YENEEA. V was clipped by 1 base and J by 1 base, with 11 bases between them. The CDR3 runs to 16 residues.

CDR3 loop: CASSLMLNTEAFF. In DNA form, the CDR3 reads TGTGCCAGCTCCCTAATGCTGAACACTGAAGCTTTCTTT. The V and J genes are TRBV12-3 or TRBV12-4 and TRBJ1-1; no clear D. CDR3 size: 13 residues. V gave up 8 bases and J gave up 0 bases, with 10 bases separating them.

The chain recombines TRBV18 with TRBJ2-4, with TRBD1 matching 7 bases. Germline trimming cut 6 bases from V and 6 bases from J; bases unmatched to any gene: 11. Germline V lookup: CDR1 KGHSH, CDR2 LQKENI. The CDR3 runs 15 residues. CDR3 sequence: CASSMEAGGGNIQYF. The CDR3 DNA is TGTGCCAGCTCGATGGAGGCAGGGGGTGGAAACATTCAGTACTTC.

The CDR3 nucleotides read TGTGCCAGTAGTCCGCGGAACACCGGGGAGCTGTTTTTT. As protein: CASSPRNTGELFF. The rearrangement joins TRBV19 to TRBJ2-2; D not resolved. V was trimmed by 5 bases and J by 1 base, leaving 5 bases between them. There are 13 residues in the CDR3. Germline values: CDR1 LNHDA, CDR2 SQIVND (reference sequence).

J is TRBJ1-5 and V is TRBV24-1, with a possible D match to TRBD1 (5 bases). The germline gives CDR1 KGHDR, CDR2 SFDVKD. CDR3 length: 15 amino acids. With 6 bases removed from V and 2 bases from J, the gap between germline ends came to 13 bases. The CDR3: CATSIGGAGNQPQHF. The CDR3, as DNA: TGTGCCACCAGTATCGGTGGGGCAGGCAATCAGCCCCAGCATTTT.

This chain connects TRBV30 to TRBJ1-4; 7 bases fit TRBD1. V was clipped by 0 bases and J by 8 bases; unmatched bases: 9. This CDR3 comprises 15 residues. Germline-derived CDR1 and CDR2 are GTSNPN and SVGIG (reference sequence). In nucleotides, the CDR3 is TGTGCCTGGAGTGTCATGGCAGGGACAGTGGAAAAACTGTTTTTT. This translates into CAWSVMAGTVEKLFF.

As DNA, the CDR3 is TGTGCCAGCAGGGATCTGACAGTAGATAATTCACCCCTCCACTTT. Residues: CASRDLTVDNSPLHF. The chain joins TRBV6-5 to TRBJ1-6, with D maybe TRBD1 (5 bases). The V end was cut by 6 bases, the J end by 5 bases, with 14 bases between. The length of the CDR3 is 15 residues. Germline CDR1 MNHEY, CDR2 SVGAGI.

The chain is built from TRBV6-5 and TRBJ1-2; D is unresolved. Looked up from germline, CDR1 is MNHEY and CDR2 is SVGAGI. V lost 5 bases to trimming and J lost 3 bases, with 13 bases between them. This CDR3 has 14 amino acids. The CDR3 DNA follows: TGTGCCAGCAGTCCCCCGGGATCGTACTATGGCTACACCTTC. Its protein is CASSPPGSYYGYTF.

This chain's CDR3 is CAWSVLGSVGYTF. The CDR3 nucleotides read TGTGCCTGGAGTGTACTAGGGTCGGTTGGCTACACCTTC. This chain uses TRBV30 with TRBJ1-2; D is undetermined. Trimming pared 0 bases from V and 7 bases from J, leaving 12 bases between. This CDR3 has 13 residues. CDR1 is GTSNPN, CDR2 SVGIG, per germline (reference sequence).

The chain combines TRBV5-6 with TRBJ1-4; D is unresolved. Germline V gives CDR1 SGHDT, CDR2 YYEEEE. V lost 0 bases to trimming and J lost 7 bases, with 10 bases between them. The CDR3 is 14 amino acids. CDR3 amino acids: CASSLAPSGEKLFF. CDR3 DNA: TGTGCCAGCAGCTTGGCCCCCTCGGGTGAAAAACTGTTTTTT. Looking up the rest from reference TRBV5-6 and TRBJ1-4 gives the full variable domain: DAGVTQSPTHLIKTRGQQVTLRCSPKSGHDTVSWYQQALGQGPQFIFQYYEEEERQRGNFPDRFSGHQFPNYSSELNVNALLLGDSALYLCASSLAPSGEKLFFGSGTQLSVL.

CDR3 region: CASSPTGAYEQYF. The CDR3 DNA follows: TGTGCCAGCAGCCCAACAGGGGCCTACGAGCAGTACTTC. This chain uses TRBV11-2 with TRBJ2-7; 7 bases match TRBD1. Losses at the gene ends were 5 bases for V and 2 bases for J; bases not matched to a gene: 3. The germline CDR1 and CDR2 sequences are SGHAT and FQNNGV. The CDR3 is 13 residues long.

A few counts support this clone. The rearrangement links TRBV7-9 to TRBJ1-2, with a weak D call TRBD1 (6 bases). Germline V CDR1 and CDR2: SEHNR, FQNEAQ (reference sequence). V lost 0 bases and J lost 5, with 10 bases in between. The CDR3 covers 14 residues. For the CDR3, the DNA is TGTGCCAGCAGCTTAGCGCACAGGGTATATGGCTACACCTTC. Its translation is CASSLAHRVYGYTF.

This chain links TRBV2 with TRBJ1-2, with 7 positions matching TRBD1. This CDR3 comprises 14 residues. V shed 5 bases and J 8 bases; nucleotides not matched to a gene: 11. Germline V gene data show CDR1 as SNHLY and CDR2 as FYNNEI. This CDR3 is CASSSSRDSRGYTF. CDR3 nucleotides: TGTGCCAGCAGTTCATCCCGGGACAGTCGGGGCTACACCTTC.

This sequence joins TRBV2 and TRBJ1-1; 7 bases map to TRBD1. The CDR3 sequence is 16 residues long. J was trimmed by 1 base and V by 2 bases; bases with no gene match: 7. Germline-derived CDR1 and CDR2 are SNHLY and FYNNEI. CDR3 amino acids: CASSEFGRGENTEAFF. The DNA of the CDR3 is TGTGCCAGCAGTGAATTCGGCAGGGGGGAGAACACTGAAGCTTTCTTT. Full variable domain (remainder filled in from reference TRBV2 and TRBJ1-1): EPEVTQTPSHQVTQMGQEVILRCVPISNHLYFYWYRQILGQKVEFLVSFYNNEISEKSEIFDDQFSVERPDGSNFTLKIRSTKLEDSAMYFCASSEFGRGENTEAFFGQGTRLTVV.

V is TRBV9 and J is TRBJ1-4, with TRBD1 matching over 7 bases. Germline V gene sequence: CDR1 SGDLS, CDR2 YYNGEE. The V and J ends lost 1 base and 3 bases, in that order; junction bases with no gene match: 3. This CDR3 is built from 15 residues. DNA for the CDR3: TGTGCCAGCAGCGTATCGGGGACAGCTAATGAAAAACTGTTTTTT. Translated, it gives CASSVSGTANEKLFF.

This clone was found once. The V call is TRBV5-1, the J call TRBJ2-1; the D gene is possibly TRBD2 (6 bases). Germline CDR1 reads SGHRS; CDR2 reads YFSETQ. Trimming cost V 1 base and J 6 bases, with 14 bases left between them. The CDR3 covers 15 residues. CDR3 in DNA: TGCGCCAGCAGCTTGCTCCAGGGACTGACCAATGAGCAGTTCTTC. This translates into CASSLLQGLTNEQFF.

The CDR3 nucleotides read TGTGCCAGCAGTCCCTCGGGACTGTTCTACGAGCAGTACTTC. It encodes CASSPSGLFYEQYF. V is TRBV27 and J is TRBJ2-7; weak D call: TRBD2 (6 bases). V lost 5 bases, J lost 3 bases, and 14 bases lay in between. CDR3 length: 14 amino acids. The germline V gene has CDR1 MNHEY and CDR2 SMNVEV (reference sequence).

J is TRBJ2-7 and V is TRBV7-9; D gene unclear. Germline V gene data show CDR1 as SEHNR and CDR2 as FQNEAQ (reference sequence). The CDR3 runs to 12 residues. V lost 5 bases and J lost 4, with 9 bases in between. The CDR3: CASSALTYEQYF. CDR3 DNA sequence: TGTGCCAGCAGCGCGTTGACTTACGAGCAGTACTTC.

The genes are TRBV6-1 and TRBJ2-3; tentatively, D is TRBD2 (5 bases). From germline, CDR1 is MNHNS and CDR2 SASEGT. This CDR3 spans 14 amino acids. V was shortened by 0 bases and J by 6 bases, with 10 bases between the two germline ends. The CDR3 region has the DNA TGTGCCAGCAGTGAAGCATCGGGAAGGGATACGCAGTATTTT. It translates to CASSEASGRDTQYF.

The chain is built from TRBV9 and TRBJ2-7; D is perhaps TRBD2 (7 bases). Between the trimmed V and J ends, which lost 7 bases and 2 bases, there was a span of 16 bases. The V gene's germline CDR1 is SGDLS and CDR2 YYNGEE. CDR3 length: 14 residues. The CDR3 spells CASGGASPTYEQYF. CDR3 sequence (DNA): TGTGCCAGCGGGGGGGCTAGTCCCACCTACGAGCAGTACTTC.

The chain recombines TRBV28 with TRBJ2-5, with D uncertain. CDR1 is MDHEN and CDR2 is SYDVKM in the germline V gene. The V end lost 2 bases, the J end lost 2 bases, and 9 bases lay between the germline ends. This CDR3 comprises 14 residues. The CDR3 here is CASSLIRQQETQYF. The CDR3 DNA reads as TGTGCCAGCAGTTTAATCAGGCAGCAAGAGACCCAGTACTTC.

The chain recombines TRBV7-7 with TRBJ1-4; D remains unclear. The CDR3 spans 15 residues. The germline V gene has CDR1 SSHAT and CDR2 FNYEAQ (reference sequence). Deletions cut 1 base from V and 2 bases from J, with 8 bases between. CDR3 in DNA: TGTGCCAGCAGCTTAGGCGGGCGGACTAATGAAAAACTGTTTTTT. Translated, it gives CASSLGGRTNEKLFF.

The V gene is TRBV11-3, the J gene TRBJ1-1, with 8 bases aligning to TRBD1. The CDR3 has 13 residues. The germline V gene encodes CDR1 SGHNT and CDR2 YENEEA. With V trimmed by 0 bases and J by 11 bases, 5 bases remained unmatched. Written as DNA, the CDR3 is TGTGCCAGCAGCTTAGACCCGGACAGGGCGGCTTTCTTT. It translates to CASSLDPDRAAFF.

The rearrangement uses TRBV3-1 (or the pseudogene TRBV3-2) and TRBJ2-2; a weak D match, TRBD2 (6 bases). This CDR3 is 17 amino acids long. CDR1 is LGHDT, CDR2 YNNKEL, per germline (reference sequence). Trimming removed 1 base at V and 4 bases at J, with 16 bases between. The CDR3 coding sequence is TGTGCCAGCAGCCAAGTAGACGGGTGGGGACTCACCGGGGAGCTGTTTTTT. Its translation is CASSQVDGWGLTGELFF.

The CDR3 reads CASSIEGGIYNEQFF. CDR3 bases: TGTGCCAGTAGTATTGAAGGCGGGATTTACAATGAGCAGTTCTTC. The chain has TRBV19 and TRBJ2-1, with TRBD2 as a possible D gene (6 bases). CDR3 length equals 15 residues. Trimming shortened V by 3 bases and J by 4 bases, and 13 bases separated the two germline ends. The V gene's germline CDR1 is LNHDA and CDR2 SQIVND (reference sequence).

The V call is TRBV25-1, the J call TRBJ2-7, with 7 bases identical to TRBD1. The germline V gene encodes CDR1 MGHDK and CDR2 SYGVNS. V lost 2 bases to trimming and J lost 5 bases; unmatched junction nucleotides: 3. This CDR3 contains 13 residues. The CDR3 reads CASSEQTGDEQYF. For the CDR3, the DNA is TGTGCCAGCAGTGAACAAACAGGGGACGAGCAGTACTTC.

The chain couples TRBV29-1 to TRBJ1-1; D possibly corresponds to TRBD1 (6 bases). Trimming removed 5 bases at V and 6 bases at J, with 22 bases between. CDR1 is SQVTM, CDR2 ANQGSEA, per germline. This CDR3 contains 15 residues. CDR3 loop: CSVISGRGGFAEAFF. Written as DNA, the CDR3 is TGCAGCGTTATCTCAGGGCGGGGGGGCTTTGCTGAAGCTTTCTTT.

V usage is TRBV6-1 and J usage is TRBJ2-1, with 10 bases identical to TRBD2. This CDR3 contains 15 residues. The V gene's germline CDR1 is MNHNS and CDR2 SASEGT. V shed 3 bases and J 3 bases; nucleotides not matched to a gene: 2. Here the CDR3 reads CASSDGTSDYNEQFF. In DNA, the CDR3 is TGTGCCAGCAGTGATGGGACTAGCGACTACAATGAGCAGTTCTTC.

The chain recombines TRBV5-4 with TRBJ1-1; 9 bases line up with TRBD1. The CDR3 sequence is 14 residues long. Germline V lookup: CDR1 SGHNT, CDR2 YYREEE (reference sequence). Trimming cost V 4 bases and J 4 bases; bases outside gene matches: 5. The DNA for the CDR3 is TGTGCCAGCAGCCGCAGGACAGGGGTCACTGAAGCTTTCTTT. Amino acid sequence: CASSRRTGVTEAFF.

A single count supports this clone. DNA for the CDR3: TGTGCCACCAGTGATGCGGCAGACACTGAAGCTTTCTTT. Translated: CATSDAADTEAFF. V gene TRBV24-1 combines with J gene TRBJ1-1; D is unresolved. V was clipped by 3 bases and J by 3 bases, with 7 bases between them. CDR3 length: 13 residues. CDR1 is KGHDR, CDR2 SFDVKD, per germline.

The chain couples TRBV5-4 to TRBJ2-7; TRBD2 aligns across 10 bases. The V segment lost 3 bases and the J segment 4 bases; nucleotides outside the gene matches: 4. Germline CDR1 reads SGHNT; CDR2 reads YYREEE (reference sequence). The CDR3 spans 14 residues. The CDR3 loop reads CASSSGTSVYEQYF. The CDR3 nucleotides are TGTGCCAGCAGCTCCGGGACTAGCGTATACGAGCAGTACTTC.